Following are 20 T cell receptor beta chains from one sample sequenced in a study of T cells after yellow fever vaccination. Using its own MiXCR run on the 5' RACE reads, TCRdb lists one record per CDR3 protein. The table has roughly 190,000 distinct CDR3 sequences, around 10% seen once; the top ten hold 35% to 40%. The sample was CD8+ T cells sorted from PBMCs, taken 15 days after the yellow fever booster vaccination. All receptors come from a man aged 18 to 30 who received the YFV17D yellow fever vaccine.

This clonotype has more than one count but fewer than ten. This CDR3 reads CAPFRGQTQETQYF. The CDR3 nucleotides read TGTGCCCCCTTCAGGGGACAGACCCAAGAGACCCAGTACTTC. The chain is built from TRBV5-4 and TRBJ2-5; 7 positions match TRBD1. The V gene's germline CDR1 is SGHNT and CDR2 YYREEE (reference sequence). The CDR3 runs to 14 residues. Germline trimming cut 10 bases from V and 1 base from J; bases unmatched to any gene: 10.

This clonotype showed up many times. The chain employs TRBV4-3 and TRBJ2-1, with TRBD2 identical over 9 bases. Per the germline V gene, CDR1 is LGHNA and CDR2 is YSLEER. This CDR3 comprises 17 residues. V dropped 3 bases and J dropped 7; count of bases not matched to a gene: 13. CDR3 amino acids: CASSQGLAGLPGNEQFF. The CDR3 bases are TGCGCCAGCAGCCAGGGCCTAGCGGGGCTCCCGGGGAATGAGCAGTTCTTC.

This clonotype was seen repeatedly, ten times or more. The J gene is TRBJ1-1, the V gene TRBV7-8; D uncertain. This CDR3 is 12 amino acids long. CDR1 SGHVS and CDR2 FQNEAQ come from the germline V gene. Trimming removed 5 bases at V and 3 bases at J, with 7 bases between. The CDR3 here is CASSRTYTEAFF. The DNA for the CDR3 is TGTGCCAGCAGCCGGACTTACACTGAAGCTTTCTTT.

This clonotype came up a few times. J is TRBJ2-3 and V is TRBV7-9; D may be TRBD1 or TRBD2 (5 bases each). Looked up from germline, CDR1 is SEHNR and CDR2 is FQNEAQ (reference sequence). Deletions cut 4 bases from V and 3 bases from J, with 17 bases between. CDR3 length equals 16 residues. The CDR3, as DNA: TGTGCCAGCAGCTCATCGTCGGGGACGGGGACAGATACGCAGTATTTT. Encoded protein: CASSSSSGTGTDTQYF.

This clonotype was seen more than once but under ten times. The CDR3: CASATGQGGNTEAFF. The CDR3, as DNA: TGCGCCAGCGCAACGGGACAGGGAGGGAACACTGAAGCTTTCTTT. The chain couples TRBV5-1 to TRBJ1-1; TRBD1 matches 9 bases. V lost 7 bases, J lost 1 base, and 8 bases stayed unmatched. Germline-derived CDR1 and CDR2 are SGHRS and YFSETQ. The length of the CDR3 is 15 residues.

This clonotype was recorded a few times. V gene TRBV4-3 combines with J gene TRBJ2-1, with D perhaps TRBD1 or TRBD2 (5 bases each). Germline V gene lookup returns CDR1 LGHNA and CDR2 YSLEER. The germline V and J ends were trimmed by 5 bases and 0 bases, with 11 bases remaining between them. The CDR3 spans 15 residues. The CDR3 DNA sequence: TGCGCCAGCAGCGAGGGGCCTTTCTCCTACAATGAGCAGTTCTTC. Its protein product is CASSEGPFSYNEQFF.

Only a few counts were recorded for this clonotype. The V gene is TRBV11-2, the J gene TRBJ2-2; D uncertain. Germline V gene sequence: CDR1 SGHAT, CDR2 FQNNGV. This CDR3 comprises 16 residues. V was trimmed by 5 bases and J by 1 base, leaving 14 bases between them. The CDR3 loop reads CASSPPRGMNTGELFF. Here the CDR3 DNA reads TGTGCCAGCAGCCCCCCCCGCGGAATGAACACCGGGGAGCTGTTTTTT.

The table lists this clonotype with a few counts. The chain joins TRBV12-3 or TRBV12-4 to TRBJ2-7, with TRBD2 as a possible D gene (5 bases). The V end was cut by 7 bases, the J end by 0 bases, with 10 bases between. The CDR3 runs 13 residues. CDR3 amino acids: CASKDSSSYEQYF. DNA for the CDR3: TGTGCCAGCAAGGACTCCAGCTCCTACGAGCAGTACTTC.

The V call is TRBV6-1, the J call TRBJ2-3; TRBD2 matches at 8 bases. Germline trimming cut 6 bases from V and 5 bases from J; bases unmatched to any gene: 4. Per the germline V gene, CDR1 is MNHNS and CDR2 is SASEGT. The CDR3 runs 13 residues. This chain's CDR3 is CASSRGGVDTQYF. The CDR3 DNA sequence: TGTGCCAGCAGCCGGGGGGGGGTAGATACGCAGTATTTT.

This clonotype was counted many times. The chain uses TRBV12-3 or TRBV12-4 and TRBJ1-5, with unresolved D. This CDR3 is 15 amino acids long. V dropped 1 base and J dropped 5 bases, with 12 bases sitting between them. The CDR3 coding sequence is TGTGCCAGCAGTTTAGGGCAGTCCCCCGATCAGCCCCAGCATTTT. This encodes CASSLGQSPDQPQHF.

This clonotype appeared a few times. This sequence joins TRBV7-2 and TRBJ1-2; tentative D call: TRBD1 (5 bases). This CDR3 contains 16 residues. Per the germline V gene, CDR1 is SGHTA and CDR2 is FQGNSA. V lost 4 bases and J lost 4, with 19 bases in between. The CDR3 sequence: CASSSPSGDLIYGYTF. DNA of the CDR3: TGTGCCAGCAGCTCACCCTCGGGGGATCTTATCTATGGCTACACCTTC.

This clonotype was detected once. A much larger clone sits a single nucleotide away, making a read error possible. The chain couples TRBV7-9 to TRBJ2-1; 9 bases map to TRBD1. The CDR3 has 16 residues. CDR1 is SEHNR, CDR2 FQNEAQ, per germline (reference sequence). CDR3 DNA: TGTGCCAGCAGCCCCCGGACAGGGGTCTCCTACACTGAGCAGTTCTTC. It encodes CASSPRTGVSYTEQFF. Based on the CDR3 plus reference TRBV7-9 and TRBJ2-1, the full variable domain is DTGVSQNPRHKITKRGQNVTFRCDPISEHNRLYWYRQTLGQGPEFLTYFQNEAQLEKSRLLSDRFSAERPKGSFSTLEIQRTEQGDSAMYLCASSPRTGVSYTEQFFGPGTRLTVL.

This clonotype was detected ten times or more. The chain uses TRBV4-1 and TRBJ2-4; weak D call: TRBD1 (6 bases). The length of the CDR3 is 15 residues. CDR1 is MGHRA, CDR2 YSYEKL, per germline. V was cut by 2 bases and J by 0 bases, with 8 bases left in between. This CDR3 reads CASSQRTVAKNIQYF. CDR3 DNA sequence: TGCGCCAGCAGCCAAAGGACAGTAGCCAAAAACATTCAGTACTTC.

This clonotype came up a few times. The V gene is TRBV12-3 or TRBV12-4, the J gene TRBJ2-5, with TRBD2 identical over 14 bases. The V gene end was trimmed by 4 bases and the J gene end by 6 bases; junction bases not matched to a gene: 7. CDR3 size: 16 residues. This CDR3 is CASSSTTSGGAKTQYF. CDR3 nucleotides: TGTGCCAGCAGTTCCACGACTAGCGGGGGGGCCAAGACCCAGTACTTC.

The chain is built from TRBV7-2 and TRBJ2-1; TRBD2 aligns across 11 bases. Germline V CDR1 and CDR2: SGHTA, FQGNSA. The CDR3 extends over 16 amino acids. With 5 bases clipped from V and 7 bases from J, the junction kept 10 bases outside the gene matches. In DNA, the CDR3 is TGTGCCAGCAGCCCAGTAACTAGCGGGGGAGGAAATGAGCAGTTCTTC. Residues: CASSPVTSGGGNEQFF.

This clonotype was detected only a few times. V usage is TRBV5-1 and J usage is TRBJ2-7, with TRBD2 identical over 8 bases. Germline-derived CDR1 and CDR2 are SGHRS and YFSETQ. V shed 3 bases and J 3 bases; nucleotides not matched to a gene: 8. The CDR3 spans 15 residues. The CDR3 region is CASSWAGGGYYEQYF. CDR3 nucleotide sequence: TGCGCCAGCAGCTGGGCCGGGGGGGGCTACTACGAGCAGTACTTC.

CDR3 loop: CASSYSVSGGFSDTQYF. CDR3 in DNA: TGTGCCAGCAGTTACTCGGTTAGCGGGGGATTTTCAGATACGCAGTATTTT. The chain joins TRBV6-2 or TRBV6-3 to TRBJ2-3, with 9 bases matching TRBD2. Germline CDR1 MNHEY, CDR2 SVGEGT. The CDR3 is 17 residues long. Trimming at V came to 0 bases and at J to 4 bases, leaving 8 bases not matched to a gene.

This chain connects TRBV5-1 to TRBJ2-2; D is possibly TRBD1 (6 bases). V gave up 2 bases and J gave up 3 bases, with 8 bases separating them. CDR3 length equals 14 residues. Germline assignment: CDR1 SGHRS and CDR2 YFSETQ. The CDR3 DNA is TGCGCCAGCAGCTTTCCAGGGGACACCGGGGAGCTGTTTTTT. Protein product: CASSFPGDTGELFF.

V usage is TRBV7-2 and J usage is TRBJ2-3; 10 bases agree with TRBD1. Germline values: CDR1 SGHTA, CDR2 FQGNSA. The ends lost 4 bases at V and 2 bases at J; junction bases unmatched: 6. The CDR3 loop spans 16 amino acids. CDR3: CASSWTGGAYTDTQYF. The DNA for the CDR3 is TGTGCCAGCAGCTGGACAGGGGGGGCTTACACAGATACGCAGTATTTT.

This clonotype was counted only a few times. This sequence joins TRBV3-1 and TRBJ2-1; 9 positions match TRBD2. The CDR3 loop spans 18 amino acids. In germline, CDR1 is LGHDT, CDR2 YNNKEL (reference sequence). The junction had 14 bases not matched to a gene; V was cut back by 0 bases and J by 8 bases. DNA for the CDR3: TGTGCCAGCAGCCAAGATGTCTTAGAGCGGGGGGTTTTCGATGAGCAGTTCTTC. Its protein product is CASSQDVLERGVFDEQFF.